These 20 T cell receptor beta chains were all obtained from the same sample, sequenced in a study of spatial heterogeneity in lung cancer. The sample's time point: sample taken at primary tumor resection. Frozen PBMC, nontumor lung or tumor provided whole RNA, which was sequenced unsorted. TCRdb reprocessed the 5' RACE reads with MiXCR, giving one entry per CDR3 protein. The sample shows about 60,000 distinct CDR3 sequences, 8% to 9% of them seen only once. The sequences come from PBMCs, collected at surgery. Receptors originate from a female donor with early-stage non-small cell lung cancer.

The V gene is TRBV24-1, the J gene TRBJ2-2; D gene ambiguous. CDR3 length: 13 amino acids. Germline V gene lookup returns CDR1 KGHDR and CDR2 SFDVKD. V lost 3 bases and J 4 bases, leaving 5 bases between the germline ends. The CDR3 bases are TGTGCCACCAGTGATCATATCACCGGGGAGCTGTTTTTT. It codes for CATSDHITGELFF.

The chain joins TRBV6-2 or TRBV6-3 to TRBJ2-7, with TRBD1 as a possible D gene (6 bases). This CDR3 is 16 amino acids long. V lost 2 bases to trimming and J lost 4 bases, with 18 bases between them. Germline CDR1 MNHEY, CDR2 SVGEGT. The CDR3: CASSYESGRGLYEQYF. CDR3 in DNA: TGTGCCAGCAGTTACGAATCGGGCAGGGGCCTTTACGAGCAGTACTTC.

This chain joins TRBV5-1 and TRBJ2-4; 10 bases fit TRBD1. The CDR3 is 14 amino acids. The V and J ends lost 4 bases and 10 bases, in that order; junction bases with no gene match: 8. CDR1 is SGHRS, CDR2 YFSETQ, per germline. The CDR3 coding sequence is TGCGCCAGCAGCCCGGGGACAGGGGTGTTGATTCAGTACTTC. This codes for CASSPGTGVLIQYF.

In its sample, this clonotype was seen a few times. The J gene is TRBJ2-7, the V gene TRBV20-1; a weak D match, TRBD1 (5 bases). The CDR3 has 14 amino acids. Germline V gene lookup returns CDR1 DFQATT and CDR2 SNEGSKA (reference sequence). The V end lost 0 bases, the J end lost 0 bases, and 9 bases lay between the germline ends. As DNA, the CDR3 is TGCAGTGCTAGAGACAGGGAAGGCTCCTACGAGCAGTACTTC. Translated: CSARDREGSYEQYF.

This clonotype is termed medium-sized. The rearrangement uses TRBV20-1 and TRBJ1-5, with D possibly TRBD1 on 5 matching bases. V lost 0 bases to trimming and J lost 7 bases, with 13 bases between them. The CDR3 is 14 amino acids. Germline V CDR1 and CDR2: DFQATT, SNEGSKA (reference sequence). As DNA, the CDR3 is TGCAGTGCTAGAGATCAGGGAGGGCCGCAGCCCCAGCATTTT. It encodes CSARDQGGPQPQHF.

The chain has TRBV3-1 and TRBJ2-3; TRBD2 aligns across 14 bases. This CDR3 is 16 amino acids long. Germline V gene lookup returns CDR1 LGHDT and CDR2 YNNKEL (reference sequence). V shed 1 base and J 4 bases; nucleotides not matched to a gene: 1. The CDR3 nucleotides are TGTGCCAGCAGCCAAGGACTAGCGGGAGGGTCAGATACGCAGTATTTT. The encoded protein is CASSQGLAGGSDTQYF.

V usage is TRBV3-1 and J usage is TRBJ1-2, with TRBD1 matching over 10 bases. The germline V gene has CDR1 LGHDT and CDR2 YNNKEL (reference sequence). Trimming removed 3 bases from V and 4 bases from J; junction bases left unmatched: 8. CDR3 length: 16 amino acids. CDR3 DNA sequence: TGTGCCAGCAGCCATCCTCCGGGACAGGGGATCTATGGCTACACCTTC. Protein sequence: CASSHPPGQGIYGYTF.

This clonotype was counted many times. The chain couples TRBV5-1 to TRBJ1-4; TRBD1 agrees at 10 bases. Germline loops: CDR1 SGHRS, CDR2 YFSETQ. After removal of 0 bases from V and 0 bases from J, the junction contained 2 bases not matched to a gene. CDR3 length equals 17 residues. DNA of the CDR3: TGCGCCAGCAGCTTGGATGGACAGGGGGCAACTAATGAAAAACTGTTTTTT. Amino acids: CASSLDGQGATNEKLFF.

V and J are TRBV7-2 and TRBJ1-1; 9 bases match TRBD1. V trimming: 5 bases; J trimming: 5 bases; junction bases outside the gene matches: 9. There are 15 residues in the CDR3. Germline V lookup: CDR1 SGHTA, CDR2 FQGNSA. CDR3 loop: CASSPSDRGGTEAFF. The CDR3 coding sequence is TGTGCCAGCAGCCCGAGTGACAGGGGGGGGACTGAAGCTTTCTTT.

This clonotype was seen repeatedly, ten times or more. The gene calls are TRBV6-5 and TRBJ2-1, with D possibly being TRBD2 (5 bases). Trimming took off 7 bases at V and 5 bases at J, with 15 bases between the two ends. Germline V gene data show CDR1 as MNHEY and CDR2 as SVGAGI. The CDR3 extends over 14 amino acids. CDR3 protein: CASNLAGTNNEQFF. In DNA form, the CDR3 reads TGTGCCAGCAACCTCGCGGGCACCAACAATGAGCAGTTCTTC.

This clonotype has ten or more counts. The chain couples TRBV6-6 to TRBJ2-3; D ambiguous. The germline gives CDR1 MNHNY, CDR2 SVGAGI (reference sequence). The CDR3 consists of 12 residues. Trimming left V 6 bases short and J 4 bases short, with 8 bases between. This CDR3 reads CASRGEPDTQYF. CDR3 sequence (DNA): TGTGCCAGCAGAGGCGAACCAGATACGCAGTATTTT.

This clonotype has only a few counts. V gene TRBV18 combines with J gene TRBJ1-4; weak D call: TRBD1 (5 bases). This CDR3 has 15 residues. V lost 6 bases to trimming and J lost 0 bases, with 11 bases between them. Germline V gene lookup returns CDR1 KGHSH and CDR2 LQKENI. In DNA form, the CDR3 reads TGTGCCAGCTCGGGGGAGGCCGCAACTAATGAAAAACTGTTTTTT. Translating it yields CASSGEAATNEKLFF.

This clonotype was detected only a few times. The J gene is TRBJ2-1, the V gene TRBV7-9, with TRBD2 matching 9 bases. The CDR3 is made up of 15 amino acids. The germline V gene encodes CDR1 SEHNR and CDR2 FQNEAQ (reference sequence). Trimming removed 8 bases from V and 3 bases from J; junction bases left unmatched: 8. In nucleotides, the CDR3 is TGTGCCAGCGGGGCTGCGGGAGGGTACTACAATGAGCAGTTCTTC. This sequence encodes CASGAAGGYYNEQFF. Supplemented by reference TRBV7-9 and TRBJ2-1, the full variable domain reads DTGVSQNPRHKITKRGQNVTFRCDPISEHNRLYWYRQTLGQGPEFLTYFQNEAQLEKSRLLSDRFSAERPKGSFSTLEIQRTEQGDSAMYLCASGAAGGYYNEQFFGPGTRLTVL.

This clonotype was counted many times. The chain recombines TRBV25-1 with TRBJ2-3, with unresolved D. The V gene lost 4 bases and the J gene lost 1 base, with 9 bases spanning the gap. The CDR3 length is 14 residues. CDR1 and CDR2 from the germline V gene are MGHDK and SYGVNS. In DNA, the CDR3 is TGTGCCAGCAGTGCCCCTTTTGGCACAGATACGCAGTATTTT. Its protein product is CASSAPFGTDTQYF. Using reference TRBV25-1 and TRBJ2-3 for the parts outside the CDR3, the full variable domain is EADIYQTPRYLVIGTGKKITLECSQTMGHDKMYWYQQDPGMELHLIHYSYGVNSTEKGDLSSESTVSRIRTEHFPLTLESARPSHTSQYLCASSAPFGTDTQYFGPGTRLTVL.

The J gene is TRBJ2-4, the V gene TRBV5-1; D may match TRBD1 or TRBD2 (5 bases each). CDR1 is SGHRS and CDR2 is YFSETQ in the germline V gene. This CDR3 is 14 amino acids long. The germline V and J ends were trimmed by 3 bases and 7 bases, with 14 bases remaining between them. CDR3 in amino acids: CASSSGLEGNIQYF. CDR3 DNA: TGCGCCAGCAGCTCGGGGCTCGAAGGGAACATTCAGTACTTC.

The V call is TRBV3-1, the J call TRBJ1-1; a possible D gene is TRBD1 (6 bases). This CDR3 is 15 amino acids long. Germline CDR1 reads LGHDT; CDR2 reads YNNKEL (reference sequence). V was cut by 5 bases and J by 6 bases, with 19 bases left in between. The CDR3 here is CASSTRQEPLPEAFF. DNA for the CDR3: TGTGCCAGCAGCACTCGACAGGAACCCCTCCCTGAAGCTTTCTTT. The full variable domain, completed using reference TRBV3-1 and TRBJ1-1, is DTAVSQTPKYLVTQMGNDKSIKCEQNLGHDTMYWYKQDSKKFLKIMFSYNNKELIINETVPNRFSPKSPDKAHLNLHINSLELGDSAVYFCASSTRQEPLPEAFFGQGTRLTVV.

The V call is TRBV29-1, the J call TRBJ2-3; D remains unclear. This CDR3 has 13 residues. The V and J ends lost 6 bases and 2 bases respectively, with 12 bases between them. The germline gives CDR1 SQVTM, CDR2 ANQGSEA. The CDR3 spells CSVPDGSTDTQYF. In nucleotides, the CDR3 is TGCAGCGTCCCGGACGGCTCCACAGATACGCAGTATTTT.

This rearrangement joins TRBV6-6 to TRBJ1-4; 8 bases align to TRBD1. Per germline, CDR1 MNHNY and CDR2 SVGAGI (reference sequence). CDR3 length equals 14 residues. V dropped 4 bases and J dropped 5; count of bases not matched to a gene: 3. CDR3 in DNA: TGTGCCAGCAGTTGGGACAGGTCGAATGAAAAACTGTTTTTT. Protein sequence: CASSWDRSNEKLFF.

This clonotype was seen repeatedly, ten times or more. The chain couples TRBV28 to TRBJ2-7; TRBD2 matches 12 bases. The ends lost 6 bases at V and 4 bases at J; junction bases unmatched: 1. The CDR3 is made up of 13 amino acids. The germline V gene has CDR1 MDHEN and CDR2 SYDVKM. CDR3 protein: CASRTSGSYEQYF. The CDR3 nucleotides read TGTGCCAGCAGGACTAGCGGGAGTTACGAGCAGTACTTC.

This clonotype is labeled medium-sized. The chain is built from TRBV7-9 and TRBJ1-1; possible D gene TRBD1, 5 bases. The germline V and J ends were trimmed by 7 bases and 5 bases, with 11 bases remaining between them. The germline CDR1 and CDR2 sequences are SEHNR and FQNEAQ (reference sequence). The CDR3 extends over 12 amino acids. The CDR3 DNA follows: TGTGCCAGCACCTCTCGGGGGACTGAAGCTTTCTTT. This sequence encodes CASTSRGTEAFF.